This T cell receptor beta chain was captured in a study of synovial regulatory T cells in juvenile arthritis. The CDR3 is 13 amino acids. DNA was not recorded. CDR1 SGDLS and CDR2 YYNGEE come from the germline V gene. These iaTreg cells were HLA-DR+ Tregs. Median age about 12 years (roughly 2.4-22.9); median disease duration about 7 years (0.2-19.1). Using immunoSEQ multiplex PCR, the repertoire was profiled, and TCRdb retains in-frame clones only, with some absent. This repertoire includes about 1,000 clones. General study results and limits: Inflammation-associated Treg cells in blood had less TCR diversity than the remaining blood Treg cells. iaTreg TCR repertoires were largely private across patients and partially overlapped synovial Teff and blood CPL. CDR3 overlap with synovial Tregs was higher for iaTregs than other blood Tregs.

This clone is deemed medium-sized by its frequency. Its antigen remains unidentified. J is TRBJ2-3 and V is TRBV9; TCRdb calls TRBD2, which cannot be checked without DNA. The origin of this receptor is a donor between 2 and 35 years old with juvenile idiopathic arthritis. Input material: Treg cells from blood. Specified subset: HLA-DR+ inflammation-associated blood Treg cells. CDR3: CASSVVVSDTQYF. The full variable domain, in which reference TRBV9 and TRBJ2-3 provide the parts outside the CDR3, is DSGVTQTPKHLITATGQRVTLRCSPRSGDLSVYWYQQSLDQGLQFLIQYYNGEERAKGNILERFSAQQFPDLHSELNLSSLELGDSALYFCASSVVVSDTQYFGPGTRLTVL.